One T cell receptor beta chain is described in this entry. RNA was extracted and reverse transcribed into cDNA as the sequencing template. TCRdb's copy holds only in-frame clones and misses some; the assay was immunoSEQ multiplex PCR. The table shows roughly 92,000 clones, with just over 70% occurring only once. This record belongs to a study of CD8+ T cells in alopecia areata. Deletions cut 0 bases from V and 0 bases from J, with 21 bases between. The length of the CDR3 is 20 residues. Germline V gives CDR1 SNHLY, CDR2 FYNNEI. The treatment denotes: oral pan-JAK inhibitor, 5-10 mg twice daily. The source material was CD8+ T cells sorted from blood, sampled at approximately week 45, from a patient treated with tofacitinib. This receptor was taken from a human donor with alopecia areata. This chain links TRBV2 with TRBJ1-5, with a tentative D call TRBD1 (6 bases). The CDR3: CASSEATEGGLLISNQPQHF. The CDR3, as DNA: TGTGCCAGCAGTGAAGCGACGGAGGGGGGACTTCTTATTAGCAATCAGCCCCAGCATTTT.